This T cell receptor (beta chain) is drawn from a study of blood T cell repertoires in COVID-19. At the level of the study: Samples of COVID-19 (acute and convalescent) were obtained from the United States, Italy and Spain.

Trimming took off 3 bases at V and 7 bases at J, with 12 bases between the two ends. Germline V lookup: CDR1 SEHNR, CDR2 FQNEAQ (reference sequence). This CDR3 comprises 14 residues. Using immunoSEQ multiplex PCR, the repertoire was profiled, and TCRdb retains in-frame clones only, with some absent. Among 150,000 or so clones listed, about four fifths were seen once. The sequencing sample was made of peripheral blood. The genes are TRBV7-9 and TRBJ1-4; tentative D call: TRBD1 (6 bases). The clonotype was recovered from a human donor with acute or convalescent COVID-19. The donor label of this sample is uncertain. The CDR3 DNA follows: TGTGCCAGCAGCTTCTTCACAGGGAGTGAAAAACTGTTTTTT. Translating gives CASSFFTGSEKLFF.